These 32 T cell receptor beta chains were sequenced from one sample in a study of cytomegalovirus exposure and HLA in healthy donors. The PCR contained 60 Vbeta and 13 Jbeta primers. The method was immunoSEQ multiplex PCR; TCRdb's version includes in-frame clones alone and lacks a portion of them. This sample has about 100,000 clones; 70% to 85% occur once, and the top ten carry around 1.2%. What was sequenced was PBMCs. The receptors come from a woman aged 18-30 years in good health and CMV-seronegative.

This rearrangement joins TRBV5-1 to TRBJ2-7, with TRBD1 matching over 8 bases. The junction had 5 bases not matched to a gene; V was cut back by 1 base and J by 2 bases. The V gene's germline CDR1 is SGHRS and CDR2 YFSETQ. The CDR3 loop spans 15 amino acids. The CDR3 loop reads CASSLFRDRPYEQYF. CDR3 DNA: TGCGCCAGCAGCTTGTTTAGGGACAGGCCCTACGAGCAGTACTTC.

The chain joins TRBV4-1 to TRBJ2-3; TRBD2 aligns across 8 bases. Germline V gives CDR1 MGHRA, CDR2 YSYEKL. The length of the CDR3 is 17 residues. The trim removed 0 bases at V and 4 bases at J, leaving 9 bases unmatched. The CDR3 DNA follows: TGCGCCAGCAGCCAAGATGGACGGGGGGGCCCCCCAGATACGCAGTATTTT. Protein: CASSQDGRGGPPDTQYF.

The genes are TRBV19 and TRBJ2-2, with 7 bases lining up with TRBD1. V shed 2 bases and J 4 bases; nucleotides not matched to a gene: 13. The CDR3 extends over 18 amino acids. The germline CDR1 and CDR2 sequences are LNHDA and SQIVND (reference sequence). As DNA, the CDR3 is TGTGCCAGTAGTATAAGGCCGACAGGGTGGTCGGGCACCGGGGAGCTGTTTTTT. Protein sequence: CASSIRPTGWSGTGELFF.

The chain uses TRBV7-6 and TRBJ1-4; 8 nucleotides match TRBD1. There are 15 residues in the CDR3. V lost 0 bases to trimming and J lost 5 bases; unmatched junction nucleotides: 2. Germline loops: CDR1 SGHVS, CDR2 FNYEAQ. This CDR3 is CASSLAQGANEKLFF. Written as DNA, the CDR3 is TGTGCCAGCAGCTTAGCGCAGGGGGCAAATGAAAAACTGTTTTTT.

A single count supports this clone. The CDR3 here is CASSLTGIMNTEAFF. As DNA, the CDR3 is TGTGCCAGCAGCTTGACAGGGATCATGAACACTGAAGCTTTCTTT. The chain employs TRBV5-6 and TRBJ1-1; D may be TRBD1 (6 bases). V was clipped by 1 base and J by 0 bases, with 10 bases between them. This CDR3 has 15 residues. Germline V CDR1 and CDR2: SGHDT, YYEEEE.

The J gene is TRBJ2-1, the V gene TRBV28; 7 bases line up with TRBD1. This CDR3 is built from 13 residues. Trimming removed 6 bases from V and 5 bases from J; junction bases left unmatched: 4. Germline V gene data show CDR1 as MDHEN and CDR2 as SYDVKM. As DNA, the CDR3 is TGTGCCAGCAGGAAGACAGGGAACAATGAGCAGTTCTTC. Amino acid sequence: CASRKTGNNEQFF.

The chain uses TRBV5-1 and TRBJ2-1; 8 bases line up with TRBD1. Unmatched junction bases numbered 11, after V lost 4 bases and J lost 5 bases. Germline V gene lookup returns CDR1 SGHRS and CDR2 YFSETQ. This CDR3 is built from 16 residues. The chain's CDR3 is CASSRRSGQVNNEQFF. The CDR3 bases are TGCGCCAGCAGCCGGAGGTCGGGACAGGTGAACAATGAGCAGTTCTTC.

The chain joins TRBV7-9 to TRBJ2-7; a possible D gene is TRBD1 (5 bases). This CDR3 region has 15 residues. Trimming took 1 base from V and 4 from J, leaving 14 bases between them. CDR1 and CDR2 from the germline V gene are SEHNR and FQNEAQ (reference sequence). CDR3 nucleotides: TGTGCCAGCAGCTTAGACAGCAGGGATGAGTACGAGCAGTACTTC. As protein: CASSLDSRDEYEQYF.

The rearrangement uses TRBV6-6 and TRBJ1-2; no reliable D call. CDR3 length: 15 residues. Germline CDR1 is MNHNY and CDR2 is SVGAGI (reference sequence). Trimming pared 6 bases from V and 0 bases from J, leaving 14 bases between. The CDR3 loop is CASRFPGEANYGYTF. The DNA of the CDR3 is TGTGCCAGCAGGTTTCCCGGGGAAGCTAACTATGGCTACACCTTC.

The chain links TRBV7-9 to TRBJ1-1; possible D gene TRBD1, 5 bases. In germline, CDR1 is SEHNR, CDR2 FQNEAQ (reference sequence). This CDR3 has 12 amino acids. CDR3 region: CSTETANTEAFF. CDR3 bases: TGTTCCACCGAGACAGCGAACACTGAAGCTTTCTTT.

The V and J genes are TRBV19 and TRBJ1-2; TRBD1 matches 9 bases. V dropped 3 bases and J dropped 4; count of bases not matched to a gene: 6. The germline V gene encodes CDR1 LNHDA and CDR2 SQIVND (reference sequence). This CDR3 is 15 amino acids long. The CDR3 protein is CASSIRGQGGYGYTF. The CDR3 nucleotides read TGTGCCAGTAGTATTAGGGGACAGGGAGGCTATGGCTACACCTTC.

The chain couples TRBV28 to TRBJ1-4; maybe TRBD1 (5 bases). The CDR3 covers 14 residues. Trimming removed 6 bases from V and 4 bases from J, with 12 bases in between. CDR1 and CDR2 (germline): MDHEN, SYDVKM. CDR3 nucleotide sequence: TGTGCCAGCAGCGGAATCCAGGGTAATGAAAAACTGTTTTTT. Its protein product is CASSGIQGNEKLFF.

The chain combines TRBV7-2 with TRBJ2-5; 7 bases fit TRBD1. CDR1 is SGHTA, CDR2 FQGNSA, per germline. This CDR3 region has 16 residues. V gave up 5 bases and J gave up 4 bases; unmatched junction bases: 13. CDR3 bases: TGTGCCAGCAGCCGACTGGTAGGGGGCAAGACAGAGACCCAGTACTTC. Translated, it gives CASSRLVGGKTETQYF.

V usage is TRBV2 and J usage is TRBJ2-1; TRBD1 is a possible D gene (6 bases). The CDR3 length is 15 residues. Trimming took off 5 bases at V and 3 bases at J, with 14 bases between the two ends. The germline gives CDR1 SNHLY, CDR2 FYNNEI. DNA of the CDR3: TGTGCCAGCAGTTTCGAACAGGGTATCTACAATGAGCAGTTCTTC. This sequence encodes CASSFEQGIYNEQFF. Together with reference TRBV2 and TRBJ2-1, the CDR3 gives the full variable domain: EPEVTQTPSHQVTQMGQEVILRCVPISNHLYFYWYRQILGQKVEFLVSFYNNEISEKSEIFDDQFSVERPDGSNFTLKIRSTKLEDSAMYFCASSFEQGIYNEQFFGPGTRLTVL.

This clone appeared a single time. The CDR3 spells CASSLPEGGATQYF. The CDR3 coding sequence is TGCGCCAGCAGCTTGCCGGAGGGGGGGGCCACGCAGTATTTT. The chain couples TRBV5-1 to TRBJ2-3; TRBD2 is a possible D gene (7 bases). The germline gives CDR1 SGHRS, CDR2 YFSETQ. The CDR3 consists of 14 residues. Trimming removed 1 base at V and 9 bases at J, with 15 bases between.

V usage is TRBV7-3 and J usage is TRBJ2-1; the match to TRBD2 covers 7 bases. The V segment lost 4 bases and the J segment 7 bases; nucleotides outside the gene matches: 10. From germline, CDR1 is SGHTA and CDR2 FQGTGA. The CDR3 extends over 15 amino acids. The CDR3 here is CASSSFAGAFNEQFF. The CDR3 DNA reads as TGTGCCAGCAGCTCATTTGCGGGAGCGTTTAATGAGCAGTTCTTC.

This clone has just a few counts. The rearrangement uses TRBV4-3 and TRBJ1-1; TRBD1 aligns across 9 bases. The germline gives CDR1 LGHNA, CDR2 YSLEER. V was clipped by 7 bases and J by 1 base; unmatched bases: 4. There are 14 residues in the CDR3. The CDR3 protein is CASTIQGANTEAFF. The CDR3 bases are TGCGCCAGCACTATACAGGGGGCGAACACTGAAGCTTTCTTT.

V and J are TRBV9 and TRBJ2-1, with 8 bases fitting TRBD2. There are 15 residues in the CDR3. After removal of 3 bases from V and 2 bases from J, the junction contained 4 bases not matched to a gene. The germline CDR1 and CDR2 sequences are SGDLS and YYNGEE. CDR3 region: CASSAAGVAYNEQFF. For the CDR3, the DNA is TGTGCCAGCAGCGCAGCGGGGGTGGCCTACAATGAGCAGTTCTTC.

The CDR3 region is CASSLLADGYEQYF. In nucleotides, the CDR3 is TGTGCCAGCAGCTTACTAGCGGACGGCTACGAGCAGTACTTC. The V gene is TRBV7-2, the J gene TRBJ2-7, with 7 nucleotides matching TRBD2. Germline V gene data show CDR1 as SGHTA and CDR2 as FQGNSA. The CDR3 extends over 14 amino acids. J lost 3 bases, V lost 2 bases, and 4 bases had no gene match.

The chain links TRBV7-6 to TRBJ1-3; D is uncertain. The CDR3 is made up of 15 amino acids. Trimming took off 2 bases at V and 4 bases at J, with 12 bases between the two ends. Germline V gene data show CDR1 as SGHVS and CDR2 as FNYEAQ. CDR3 bases: TGTGCCAGCAGCTTACGTCCAGGTATCGGAAACACCATATATTTT. It specifies CASSLRPGIGNTIYF. The full variable domain, completed using reference TRBV7-6 and TRBJ1-3, is GAGVSQSPRYKVTKRGQDVALRCDPISGHVSLYWYRQALGQGPEFLTYFNYEAQQDKSGLPNDRFSAERPEGSISTLTIQRTEQRDSAMYRCASSLRPGIGNTIYFGEGSWLTVV.

The chain uses TRBV15 and TRBJ2-1; D may be TRBD2 (5 bases). Trimming cost V 0 bases and J 3 bases, with 9 bases left between them. CDR3 length: 15 amino acids. Per germline, CDR1 LNHNV and CDR2 YYDKDF (reference sequence). The CDR3 region has the DNA TGTGCCACCAGCAGAGAACTAGTATTCTACAATGAGCAGTTCTTC. It is translated as CATSRELVFYNEQFF.

The chain joins TRBV30 to TRBJ1-5; D gene unclear. The CDR3 extends over 13 amino acids. Trimming cost V 0 bases and J 4 bases, with 7 bases left between them. CDR1 is GTSNPN and CDR2 is SVGIG in the germline V gene (reference sequence). CDR3 DNA sequence: TGTGCCTGGAGTGTAGAGATTAATCAGCCCCAGCATTTT. The encoded protein is CAWSVEINQPQHF.

This rearrangement joins TRBV7-3 to TRBJ2-1; 8 positions agree with TRBD2. CDR1 is SGHTA, CDR2 FQGTGA, per germline. CDR3 length equals 15 residues. V gave up 3 bases and J gave up 4 bases; unmatched junction bases: 5. CDR3 region: CASSLGGGSYNEQFF. The DNA for the CDR3 is TGTGCCAGCAGCTTGGGCGGGGGGTCGTACAATGAGCAGTTCTTC.

The table lists this clone with a count of one. V and J are TRBV5-4 and TRBJ2-1, with D perhaps matching TRBD1 (6 bases). The CDR3 runs to 17 residues. Between the trimmed V and J ends, which lost 0 bases and 0 bases, there was a span of 13 bases. In germline, CDR1 is SGHNT, CDR2 YYREEE (reference sequence). Written as DNA, the CDR3 is TGTGCCAGCAGCTTGGCCAGGGCAGGGGACTCCTACAATGAGCAGTTCTTC. Protein product: CASSLARAGDSYNEQFF.

The CDR3 spells CAWSALGGTVFSYEQYF. The DNA for the CDR3 is TGTGCCTGGAGCGCACTAGGGGGGACAGTATTTTCCTACGAGCAGTACTTC. This chain connects TRBV30 to TRBJ2-7, with D possibly TRBD1 on 7 matching bases. CDR1 is GTSNPN, CDR2 SVGIG, per germline (reference sequence). Trimming shortened V by 3 bases and J by 1 base, and 22 bases separated the two germline ends. The CDR3 loop spans 17 amino acids.

V is TRBV27 and J is TRBJ2-7; 7 bases match TRBD1. This CDR3 region has 13 residues. CDR1 and CDR2 (germline): MNHEY, SMNVEV (reference sequence). The V gene end was trimmed by 5 bases and the J gene end by 6 bases; junction bases not matched to a gene: 7. The CDR3 DNA reads as TGTGCCAGCAGTCCCAACAGGGGTTCCGAGCAGTACTTC. This codes for CASSPNRGSEQYF.

The chain employs TRBV4-1 and TRBJ2-1; D remains unclear. Looked up from germline, CDR1 is MGHRA and CDR2 is YSYEKL. Trimming removed 0 bases from V and 4 bases from J, with 7 bases in between. The CDR3 spans 14 residues. CDR3 loop: CASSQESLYNEQFF. CDR3 in DNA: TGCGCCAGCAGCCAAGAATCATTGTACAATGAGCAGTTCTTC.

V and J are TRBV6-5 and TRBJ2-3; perhaps TRBD1 as D (5 bases). Trimming pared 0 bases from V and 1 base from J, leaving 11 bases between. CDR1 is MNHEY, CDR2 SVGAGI, per germline. This CDR3 contains 16 residues. CDR3 region: CASSYSSQGGTDTQYF. The CDR3 nucleotides are TGTGCCAGCAGTTACTCATCGCAAGGGGGCACAGATACGCAGTATTTT.

This chain connects TRBV5-4 to TRBJ1-2, with 9 bases matching TRBD1. In germline, CDR1 is SGHNT, CDR2 YYREEE (reference sequence). The CDR3 has 15 residues. V shed 4 bases and J 6 bases; nucleotides not matched to a gene: 10. CDR3 bases: TGTGCCAGCAGCCGTGAACAGGGGGCGAGCGATGGCTACACCTTC. This translates into CASSREQGASDGYTF.

This clone was counted once. The chain combines TRBV30 with TRBJ2-7; D is unclear. The CDR3 has 13 residues. V lost 2 bases, J lost 2 bases, and 10 bases lay in between. Per germline, CDR1 GTSNPN and CDR2 SVGIG (reference sequence). CDR3 nucleotide sequence: TGTGCCTGGAGTTTTGGTAGAACCTACGAGCAGTACTTC. It encodes CAWSFGRTYEQYF. Full variable domain (missing parts from reference TRBV30 and TRBJ2-7): SQTIHQWPATLVQPVGSPLSLECTVEGTSNPNLYWYRQAAGRGLQLLFYSVGIGQISSEVPQNLSASRPQDRQFILSSKKLLLSDSGFYLCAWSFGRTYEQYFGPGTRLTVT.

The V call is TRBV25-1, the J call TRBJ1-2; 7 nucleotides line up with TRBD1. V shed 2 bases and J 8 bases; nucleotides not matched to a gene: 5. CDR1 is MGHDK and CDR2 is SYGVNS in the germline V gene. This CDR3 has 13 amino acids. CDR3 in DNA: TGTGCCAGCAGTGAAGGCCGGGACAGCGGCTACACCTTC. Translation gives CASSEGRDSGYTF.

The J gene is TRBJ1-2, the V gene TRBV19; no firm D call. Germline CDR1 reads LNHDA; CDR2 reads SQIVND (reference sequence). V was pared by 5 bases and J by 0 bases, with 10 bases between. CDR3 size: 14 residues. DNA for the CDR3: TGTGCCAGTAGTTTAAGTCTAGCTAACTATGGCTACACCTTC. Protein: CASSLSLANYGYTF.